The subject of this entry is one T cell receptor beta chain. Its specificity is not known. The entirety of the isolated RNA underwent reverse transcription, so expressed TCRB transcripts were sequenced. Read totals for stem cell-like memory T cell samples averaged about 1 million. Measured with immunoSEQ multiplex PCR; TCRdb has only the in-frame clones, and not every one. The sample has 10,000 to 15,000 clones; roughly half are singletons. The data were obtained in a study of beta chain features in type 1 diabetes. Study observations and caveats: It was among patients, rather than healthy donors, that naive, central memory and Treg TCRB repertoires appeared more similar.

The material sequenced was stem cell memory CD4+ T cells from blood. This TCR was sampled from a man in his late teens or twenties in good health.

The CDR3 nucleotides are TGTGCCAGCAGCGTAGGGGACAGAACCGACAATGAGCAGTTCTTC. Its translation: CASSVGDRTDNEQFF. V usage is TRBV9 and J usage is TRBJ2-1, with 7 bases fitting TRBD1. The V gene's germline CDR1 is SGDLS and CDR2 YYNGEE. The CDR3 is 15 residues long. Trimming removed 0 bases from V and 5 bases from J; junction bases left unmatched: 5.